Presented here are 12 T cell receptor beta chains from one specimen sequenced in a study of T cells in Graves' hyperthyroidism and ophthalmopathy. Amplification targeted TCR beta CDR3 regions from RNA transcripts. First-round RT-PCR targeting the TCR CDR3 was performed with the HTBI primer set. MiXCR was run by TCRdb on the multiplex PCR reads, yielding one entry per CDR3 protein. The sample lists some 720,000 distinct CDR3 sequences; less than 20% were seen once. The sequencing sample was made of blood. Receptors were obtained from a man aged 18 to 30 with Graves' hyperthyroidism.

At least ten counts were recorded for this clonotype. The chain combines TRBV29-1 with TRBJ2-4; TRBD1 aligns across 8 bases. The ends lost 5 bases at V and 8 bases at J; junction bases unmatched: 5. CDR1 is SQVTM, CDR2 ANQGSEA, per germline. This CDR3 region has 12 residues. This CDR3 reads CSVSDRADIQYF. DNA for the CDR3: TGCAGCGTTTCGGACAGGGCGGACATTCAGTACTTC.

This clonotype was seen at least ten times. V gene TRBV12-3 or TRBV12-4 combines with J gene TRBJ2-7, with a weak D call TRBD2 (7 bases). This CDR3 has 14 residues. V was shortened by 3 bases and J by 0 bases, with 9 bases between the two germline ends. The CDR3 loop is CASSFGGHSYEQYF. CDR3 coding DNA: TGTGCCAGCAGTTTCGGGGGGCACTCCTACGAGCAGTACTTC.

J is TRBJ2-3 and V is TRBV7-9, with TRBD2 matching over 7 bases. Trimming at V came to 0 bases and at J to 4 bases, leaving 4 bases not matched to a gene. Germline V gives CDR1 SEHNR, CDR2 FQNEAQ (reference sequence). This CDR3 is built from 15 residues. The CDR3 sequence is CASSLASAGADTQYF. The CDR3 nucleotides read TGTGCCAGCAGCTTAGCTTCCGCGGGAGCAGATACGCAGTATTTT.

V is TRBV12-5 and J is TRBJ2-2; 12 positions match TRBD1. V dropped 1 base and J dropped 6; count of bases not matched to a gene: 6. This CDR3 region has 17 residues. CDR1 is LGHNT and CDR2 is FRNRAP in the germline V gene. CDR3 nucleotides: TGTGCTAGTGGTTTGGACGGGACAGGGGGCGCGGCCGGGGAGCTGTTTTTT. Residues: CASGLDGTGGAAGELFF.

This clonotype was observed many times. This chain uses TRBV5-8 with TRBJ2-6; D is unclear. Trimming stripped 4 bases from V and 4 bases from J, with 15 bases between. Germline lookup yields CDR1 SGHTS and CDR2 YDEGEE. The CDR3 loop spans 16 amino acids. This CDR3 reads CASSPDRPVGANVLTF. The CDR3 nucleotides are TGTGCCAGCAGCCCGGATCGCCCGGTCGGGGCCAACGTCCTGACTTTC.

This clonotype was counted a few times. V gene TRBV7-9 combines with J gene TRBJ2-3; TRBD2 matches at 9 bases. The CDR3 length is 13 residues. V lost 6 bases to trimming and J lost 4 bases; unmatched junction nucleotides: 2. The germline CDR1 and CDR2 sequences are SEHNR and FQNEAQ (reference sequence). The DNA of the CDR3 is TGTGCCAGCAGACTAGCGGGTTCAGATACGCAGTATTTT. It is translated as CASRLAGSDTQYF. The full variable domain, its missing parts supplied by reference TRBV7-9 and TRBJ2-3, is DTGVSQNPRHKITKRGQNVTFRCDPISEHNRLYWYRQTLGQGPEFLTYFQNEAQLEKSRLLSDRFSAERPKGSFSTLEIQRTEQGDSAMYLCASRLAGSDTQYFGPGTRLTVL.

With respect to this clonotype: One end of the junction varies from germline; a read error may be responsible. The chain is built from TRBV15 and TRBJ1-5, with D possibly TRBD1 on 6 matching bases. The CDR3 length is 16 residues. Germline values: CDR1 LNHNV, CDR2 YYDKDF (reference sequence). The CDR3 loop reads CATSSSPDRSNRPQHF. CDR3 nucleotide sequence: TGTGCCACCAGCAGCTCCCCCGACAGGAGCAATCGGCCCCAGCATTTT.

This clonotype has a count of ten or more. CDR3 sequence reads: CASSLSRSDTQYF. The CDR3 nucleotides are TGTGCCAGCAGCTTATCGAGGTCAGATACGCAGTATTTT. The chain recombines TRBV7-9 with TRBJ2-3, with D unclear. CDR3 length: 13 residues. V was shortened by 2 bases and J by 4 bases, with 7 bases between the two germline ends. Germline lookup yields CDR1 SEHNR and CDR2 FQNEAQ (reference sequence). Supplemented by reference TRBV7-9 and TRBJ2-3, the full variable domain reads DTGVSQNPRHKITKRGQNVTFRCDPISEHNRLYWYRQTLGQGPEFLTYFQNEAQLEKSRLLSDRFSAERPKGSFSTLEIQRTEQGDSAMYLCASSLSRSDTQYFGPGTRLTVL.

This clonotype was recorded many times. The chain couples TRBV19 to TRBJ2-7, with 8 nucleotides matching TRBD1. The CDR3 loop spans 17 amino acids. V was pared by 5 bases and J by 6 bases, with 18 bases of the junction left unmatched. The germline gives CDR1 LNHDA, CDR2 SQIVND (reference sequence). CDR3 nucleotide sequence: TGTGCCAGTAGTCCCTTCTGGAGAGCAGGGGGCTTGGCCGAGCAGTACTTC. Protein sequence: CASSPFWRAGGLAEQYF.

The chain employs TRBV11-2 and TRBJ2-6; maybe TRBD1 (5 bases). This CDR3 region has 17 residues. CDR1 and CDR2 (germline): SGHAT, FQNNGV. Between the trimmed V and J ends, which lost 0 bases and 1 base, there was a span of 10 bases. The CDR3 spells CASSLEGVLSGANVLTF. The CDR3 bases are TGTGCCAGCAGCTTAGAAGGGGTTCTTTCTGGGGCCAACGTCCTGACTTTC.

The rearrangement joins TRBV19 to TRBJ2-7; D may be TRBD1 (5 bases). The CDR3 contains 13 residues. V shed 4 bases and J shed 7 bases, with 14 bases lying between them. Per germline, CDR1 LNHDA and CDR2 SQIVND (reference sequence). The CDR3, as DNA: TGTGCCAGTAGTAGCAGGGCCGTCGGAGAGCAGTACTTC. Amino acids: CASSSRAVGEQYF.

This clonotype appeared many times. This chain links TRBV6-1 with TRBJ2-5; D might be TRBD2 (6 bases). Germline CDR1 is MNHNS and CDR2 is SASEGT. Trimming left V 6 bases short and J 5 bases short, with 22 bases between. There are 16 residues in the CDR3. This CDR3 reads CASSWGGGARGETQYF. The CDR3, as DNA: TGTGCCAGCAGCTGGGGTGGCGGGGCGAGAGGGGAGACCCAGTACTTC.